This T cell receptor (beta chain) was found in a study of blood T cell repertoires in COVID-19. Overall study context: From the United States, Italy and Spain came samples of acute and convalescent COVID-19. T cells, B-cell-depleted T cells, or PBMCs provided the cDNA or gDNA that served as material.

The CDR3 covers 14 residues. V shed 6 bases and J 5 bases; nucleotides not matched to a gene: 10. The germline CDR1 and CDR2 sequences are KGHSH and LQKENI. Authors' methods: Reference gene primer amplification gave nucleated cell count estimates. Data came from immunoSEQ multiplex PCR; TCRdb stores just in-frame clones and leaves some out. The V and J calls and clone size are taken from that table; D and trimming were inferred from the DNA. In the table there are 150,000 to 200,000 clones, roughly 79% of which are singletons. Patients in Seattle were enrolled during active infection, then followed longitudinally.

This chain connects TRBV18 to TRBJ2-7; 7 positions agree with TRBD1. This sequence originates from a woman aged 80 or over with COVID-19, enrolled during active disease. Specimen: peripheral blood. The CDR3 DNA reads as TGTGCCAGCTCCGACCAAGTACAGGGGAACGAGCAGTACTTC. Its protein product is CASSDQVQGNEQYF.